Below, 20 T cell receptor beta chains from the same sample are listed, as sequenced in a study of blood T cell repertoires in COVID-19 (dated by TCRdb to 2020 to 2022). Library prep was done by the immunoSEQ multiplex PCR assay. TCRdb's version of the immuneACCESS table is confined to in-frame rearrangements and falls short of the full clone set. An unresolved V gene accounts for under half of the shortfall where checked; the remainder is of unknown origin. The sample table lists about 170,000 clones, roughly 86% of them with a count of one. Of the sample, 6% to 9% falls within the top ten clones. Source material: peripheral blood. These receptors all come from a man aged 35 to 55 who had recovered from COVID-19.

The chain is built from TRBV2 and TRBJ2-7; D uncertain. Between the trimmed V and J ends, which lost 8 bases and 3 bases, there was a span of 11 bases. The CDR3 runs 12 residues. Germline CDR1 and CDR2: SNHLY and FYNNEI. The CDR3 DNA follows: TGTGCCAGCGCCCCATACATCTACGAGCAGTACTTC. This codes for CASAPYIYEQYF.

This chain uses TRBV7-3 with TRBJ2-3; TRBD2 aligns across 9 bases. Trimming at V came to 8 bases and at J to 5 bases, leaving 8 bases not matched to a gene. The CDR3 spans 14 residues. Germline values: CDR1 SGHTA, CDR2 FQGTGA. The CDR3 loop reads CASLGLAGEDTQYF. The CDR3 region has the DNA TGTGCCAGCCTCGGATTAGCGGGAGAAGATACGCAGTATTTT.

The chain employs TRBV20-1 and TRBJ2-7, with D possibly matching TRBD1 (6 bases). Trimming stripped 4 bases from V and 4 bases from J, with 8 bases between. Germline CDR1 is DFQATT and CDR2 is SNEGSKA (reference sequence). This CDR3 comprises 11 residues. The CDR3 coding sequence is TGCAGTGCTAAACAGGGATACGAGCAGTACTTC. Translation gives CSAKQGYEQYF.

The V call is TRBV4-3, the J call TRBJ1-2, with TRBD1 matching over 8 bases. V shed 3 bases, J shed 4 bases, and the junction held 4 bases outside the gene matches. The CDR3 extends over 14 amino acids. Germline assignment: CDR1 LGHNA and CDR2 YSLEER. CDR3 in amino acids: CASSHSGQGYGYTF. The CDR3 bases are TGCGCCAGCAGCCATAGTGGACAGGGCTATGGCTACACCTTC.

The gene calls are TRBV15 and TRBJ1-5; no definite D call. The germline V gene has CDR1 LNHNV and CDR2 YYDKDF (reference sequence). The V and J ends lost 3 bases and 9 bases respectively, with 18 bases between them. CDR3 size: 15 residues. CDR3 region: CATSREPGSSRPQHF. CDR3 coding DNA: TGTGCCACCAGCAGGGAACCCGGGAGCTCCCGGCCCCAGCATTTT. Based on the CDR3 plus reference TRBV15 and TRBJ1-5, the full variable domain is DAMVIQNPRYQVTQFGKPVTLSCSQTLNHNVMYWYQQKSSQAPKLLFHYYDKDFNNEADTPDNFQSRRPNTSFCFLDIRSPGLGDTAMYLCATSREPGSSRPQHFGDGTRLSIL.

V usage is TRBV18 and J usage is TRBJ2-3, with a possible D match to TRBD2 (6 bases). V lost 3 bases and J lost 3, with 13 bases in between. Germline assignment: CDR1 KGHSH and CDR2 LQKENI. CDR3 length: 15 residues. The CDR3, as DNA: TGTGCCAGCTCACCCCGGGACTTAAAAACAGATACGCAGTATTTT. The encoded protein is CASSPRDLKTDTQYF.

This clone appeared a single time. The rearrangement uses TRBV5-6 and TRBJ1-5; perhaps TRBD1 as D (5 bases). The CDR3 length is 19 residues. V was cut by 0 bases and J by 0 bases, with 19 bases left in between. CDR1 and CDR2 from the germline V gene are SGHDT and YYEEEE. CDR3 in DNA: TGTGCCAGCAGCTTGGCCAAGGACACAATAGGTTATAGCAATCAGCCCCAGCATTTT. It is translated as CASSLAKDTIGYSNQPQHF.

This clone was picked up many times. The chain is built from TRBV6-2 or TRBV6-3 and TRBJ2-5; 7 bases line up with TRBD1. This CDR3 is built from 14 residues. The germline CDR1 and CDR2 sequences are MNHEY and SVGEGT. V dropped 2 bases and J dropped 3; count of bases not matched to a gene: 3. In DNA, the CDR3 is TGTGCCAGCAGTTACGGGACAGAGGAAGAGACCCAGTACTTC. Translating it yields CASSYGTEEETQYF.

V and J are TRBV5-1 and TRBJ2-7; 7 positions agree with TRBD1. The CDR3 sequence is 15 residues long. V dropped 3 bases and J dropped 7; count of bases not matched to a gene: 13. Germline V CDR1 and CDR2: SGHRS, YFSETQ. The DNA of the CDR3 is TGCGCCAGCAGCTCAGGGGGAACAGGCGTTGGGGAGCAGTACTTC. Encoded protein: CASSSGGTGVGEQYF.

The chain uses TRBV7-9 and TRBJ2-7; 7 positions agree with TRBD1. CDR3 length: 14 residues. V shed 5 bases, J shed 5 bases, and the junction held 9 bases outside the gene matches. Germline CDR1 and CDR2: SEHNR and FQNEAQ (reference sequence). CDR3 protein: CASSPEWDSDEQYF. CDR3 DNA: TGTGCCAGCAGCCCAGAATGGGACAGCGACGAGCAGTACTTC.

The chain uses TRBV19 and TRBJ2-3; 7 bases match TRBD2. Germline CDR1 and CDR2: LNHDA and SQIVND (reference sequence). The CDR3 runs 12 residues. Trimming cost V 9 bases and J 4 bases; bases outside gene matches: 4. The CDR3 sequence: CASMGGSDTQYF. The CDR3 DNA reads TGTGCCAGCATGGGGGGGTCAGATACGCAGTATTTT.

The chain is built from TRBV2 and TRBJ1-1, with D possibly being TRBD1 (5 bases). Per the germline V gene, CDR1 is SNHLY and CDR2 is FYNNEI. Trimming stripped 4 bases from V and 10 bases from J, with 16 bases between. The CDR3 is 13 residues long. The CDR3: CASSGQGVSRAFF. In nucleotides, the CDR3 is TGTGCCAGCAGTGGGCAAGGGGTTTCAAGAGCTTTCTTT.

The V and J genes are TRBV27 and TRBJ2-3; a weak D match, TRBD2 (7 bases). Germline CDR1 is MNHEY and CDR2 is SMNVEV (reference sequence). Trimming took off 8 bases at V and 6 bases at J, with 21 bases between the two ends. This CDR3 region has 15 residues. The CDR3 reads CASSSTSAGADTQYF. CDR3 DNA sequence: TGTGCCAGCTCATCTACTAGCGCGGGGGCGGATACGCAGTATTTT.

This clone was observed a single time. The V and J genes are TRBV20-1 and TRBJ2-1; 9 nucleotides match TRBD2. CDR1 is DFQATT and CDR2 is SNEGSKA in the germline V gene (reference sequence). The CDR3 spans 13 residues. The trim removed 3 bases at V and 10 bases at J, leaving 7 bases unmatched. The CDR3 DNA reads TGCAGTGCTAGTCTTCGTAGCGGGGGCGAGCAGTTCTTC. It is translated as CSASLRSGGEQFF.

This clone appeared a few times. Written as DNA, the CDR3 is TGTGCCAGCAGGCGGGACGTGAATTCACCCCTCCACTTT. It yields the protein CASRRDVNSPLHF. The chain has TRBV6-6 and TRBJ1-6; a possible D gene is TRBD1 (5 bases). The germline CDR1 and CDR2 sequences are MNHNY and SVGAGI (reference sequence). The V end was cut by 6 bases, the J end by 7 bases, with 10 bases between. There are 13 residues in the CDR3.

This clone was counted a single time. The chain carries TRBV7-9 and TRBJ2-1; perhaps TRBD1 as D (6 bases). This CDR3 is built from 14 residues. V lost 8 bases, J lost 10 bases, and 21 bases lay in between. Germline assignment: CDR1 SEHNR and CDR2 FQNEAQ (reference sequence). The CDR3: CASRPGQKSGEQFF. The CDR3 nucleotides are TGTGCCAGCCGACCGGGACAAAAGTCCGGGGAGCAGTTCTTC.

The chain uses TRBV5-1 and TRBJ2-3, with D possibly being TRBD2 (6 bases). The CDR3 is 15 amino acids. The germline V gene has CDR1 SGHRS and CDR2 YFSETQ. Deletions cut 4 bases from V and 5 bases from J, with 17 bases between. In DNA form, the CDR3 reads TGCGCCAGCAGCGCGGTGGGGGAGGTTGAAGATACGCAGTATTTT. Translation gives CASSAVGEVEDTQYF.

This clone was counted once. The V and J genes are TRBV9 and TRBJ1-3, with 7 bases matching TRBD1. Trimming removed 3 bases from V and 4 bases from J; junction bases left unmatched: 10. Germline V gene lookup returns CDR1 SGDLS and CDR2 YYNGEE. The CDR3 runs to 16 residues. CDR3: CASSAHDRVAGNTIYF. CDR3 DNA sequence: TGTGCCAGCAGCGCACACGACAGGGTGGCAGGAAACACCATATATTTT.

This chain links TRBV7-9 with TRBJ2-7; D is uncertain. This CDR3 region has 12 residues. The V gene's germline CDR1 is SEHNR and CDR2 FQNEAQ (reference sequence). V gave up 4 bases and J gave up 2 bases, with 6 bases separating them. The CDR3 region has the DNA TGTGCCAGCAGCTCCCAGACCTACGAGCAGTACTTC. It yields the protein CASSSQTYEQYF. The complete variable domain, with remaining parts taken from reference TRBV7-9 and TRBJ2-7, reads DTGVSQNPRHKITKRGQNVTFRCDPISEHNRLYWYRQTLGQGPEFLTYFQNEAQLEKSRLLSDRFSAERPKGSFSTLEIQRTEQGDSAMYLCASSSQTYEQYFGPGTRLTVT.

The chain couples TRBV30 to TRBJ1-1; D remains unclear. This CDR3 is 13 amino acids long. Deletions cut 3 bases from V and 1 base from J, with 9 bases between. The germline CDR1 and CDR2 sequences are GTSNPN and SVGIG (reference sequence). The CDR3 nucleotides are TGTGCCTGGAGAGCGAGACGGAACACTGAAGCTTTCTTT. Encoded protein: CAWRARRNTEAFF.